These 13 T cell receptor beta chains were sequenced from one sample in a study of T cell repertoires in cytomegalovirus infection. MiXCR, applied by TCRdb to the reads, yields one record per CDR3 protein. The data contain under 800,000 distinct CDR3 sequences, approximately 24% of them singletons. The specimen sequenced was CD8+ T cells from PBMCs. Source of these receptors: a human donor in good health (CMV status not recorded). Some clones in this sample may be carry-over from other donors' samples.

The rearrangement links TRBV29-1 to TRBJ1-1; TRBD1 matches at 7 bases. CDR3 size: 20 residues. Germline CDR1 is SQVTM and CDR2 is ANQGSEA. V lost 6 bases, J lost 1 base, and 26 bases stayed unmatched. DNA of the CDR3: TGCAGCGTCCCGCTAGTGGGTAACATTGTGGGGACAGAGCCGAACACTGAAGCTTTCTTT. Translating gives CSVPLVGNIVGTEPNTEAFF.

The chain couples TRBV20-1 to TRBJ1-1, with TRBD1 matching over 8 bases. The V and J ends lost 5 bases and 7 bases, in that order; junction bases with no gene match: 3. Germline values: CDR1 DFQATT, CDR2 SNEGSKA (reference sequence). The CDR3 length is 11 residues. The CDR3 sequence: CSARTGNEAFF. CDR3 coding DNA: TGCAGTGCTCGGACAGGGAATGAAGCTTTCTTT.

Remarks on this clonotype: At one end the junction does not follow the germline gene, possibly because of a read error. This sequence joins TRBV5-1 and TRBJ2-1; D tentatively reads TRBD1 or TRBD2 (5 bases each). This CDR3 comprises 17 residues. Germline values: CDR1 SGHRS, CDR2 YFSETQ. In nucleotides, the CDR3 is TGCGCCAGCAGCTTCCCCCGCTCGTTCAGGGAGAGTAATGAGCAGCTCTTC. Its protein is CASSFPRSFRESNEQLF.

Points on this clonotype: This may be a read error, as it is one base from a much larger clone. This chain joins TRBV7-3 and TRBJ2-2; D is possibly TRBD2 (6 bases). This CDR3 spans 14 amino acids. The germline CDR1 and CDR2 sequences are SGHTA and FQGTGA. V lost 7 bases and J 1 base, leaving 10 bases between the germline ends. The CDR3 sequence is CASMDGGNTGELFF. CDR3 DNA: TGTGCCAGCATGGACGGGGGGAACACCGGGGAGCTGTTTTTT. The full variable domain, with the rest looked up from reference TRBV7-3 and TRBJ2-2, is GAGVSQTPSNKVTEKGKYVELRCDPISGHTALYWYRQSLGQGPEFLIYFQGTGAADDSGLPNDRFFAVRPEGSVSTLKIQRTERGDSAVYLCASMDGGNTGELFFGEGSRLTVL.

This clonotype has a count of ten or more. The rearrangement joins TRBV7-8 to TRBJ2-1; 7 nucleotides agree with TRBD1. Trimming took 6 bases from V and 8 from J; bases not matched to a gene: 13. CDR1 is SGHVS and CDR2 is FQNEAQ in the germline V gene. This CDR3 is 15 amino acids long. CDR3 nucleotides: TGTGCCAGCAGGTACAGGGGCTCTTCGGTGGATGAGCAGTTCTTC. Protein product: CASRYRGSSVDEQFF.

Ten or more counts support this clonotype. The chain employs TRBV7-6 and TRBJ2-2; TRBD2 agrees at 8 bases. V lost 1 base to trimming and J lost 6 bases; unmatched junction nucleotides: 4. The CDR3 has 15 residues. Germline V gene sequence: CDR1 SGHVS, CDR2 FNYEAQ. This CDR3 is CASSLVSGGSGELFF. The DNA of the CDR3 is TGTGCCAGCAGCTTAGTTTCGGGGGGGTCCGGGGAGCTGTTTTTT.

The rearrangement joins TRBV29-1 to TRBJ2-7; the D gene is possibly TRBD2 (5 bases). Trimming removed 8 bases from V and 9 bases from J, with 20 bases in between. Germline loops: CDR1 SQVTM, CDR2 ANQGSEA. This CDR3 contains 12 residues. The CDR3 sequence is CSHEEPYEGQYV. The CDR3 DNA follows: TGCAGCCACGAGGAACCTTACGAGGGGCAGTACGTC.

This clonotype showed up just a few times. This chain connects TRBV7-6 to TRBJ2-5; 7 bases line up with TRBD1. Germline loops: CDR1 SGHVS, CDR2 FNYEAQ. J lost 3 bases, V lost 6 bases, and 4 bases had no gene match. The CDR3 has 13 amino acids. The DNA of the CDR3 is TGTGCCAGCAGATTAACAGGGGAAGAGACCCAGTACTTC. Its protein is CASRLTGEETQYF.

This clonotype was observed at least ten times. V usage is TRBV28 and J usage is TRBJ1-3; TRBD1 is a possible D gene (5 bases). Germline loops: CDR1 MDHEN, CDR2 SYDVKM. The CDR3 totals 16 residues. V was pared by 3 bases and J by 2 bases, with 14 bases between. Written as DNA, the CDR3 is TGTGCCAGCAGTTTGGAAAGGGGCGCGGCTGGAAACACCATATATTTT. This sequence encodes CASSLERGAAGNTIYF.

The chain employs TRBV12-5 and TRBJ1-1; a possible D gene is TRBD1 (6 bases). Germline loops: CDR1 LGHNT, CDR2 FRNRAP. This CDR3 has 13 residues. The ends were cut back, 7 bases at V and 1 base at J, with 10 bases in the middle. CDR3 coding DNA: TGTGCTAGTGTCGTGACAGGGAACACTGAAGCTTTCTTT. It specifies CASVVTGNTEAFF. Filled out from reference TRBV12-5 and TRBJ1-1, the complete variable domain reads DARVTQTPRHKVTEMGQEVTMRCQPILGHNTVFWYRQTMMQGLELLAYFRNRAPLDDSGMPKDRFSAEMPDATLATLKIQPSEPRDSAVYFCASVVTGNTEAFFGQGTRLTVV.

The rearrangement uses TRBV29-1 and TRBJ1-2; D possibly corresponds to TRBD1 (5 bases). Germline V gene data show CDR1 as SQVTM and CDR2 as ANQGSEA. The CDR3 is 11 residues long. V shed 0 bases and J shed 11 bases, with 10 bases lying between them. Written as DNA, the CDR3 is TGCAGCGTTGAAGATCGCAAGGGGTACACCTTC. Its translation: CSVEDRKGYTF.

This chain joins TRBV4-1 and TRBJ1-6; unclear D gene. CDR3 length: 13 amino acids. The V end lost 0 bases, the J end lost 7 bases, and 4 bases lay between the germline ends. Germline V lookup: CDR1 MGHRA, CDR2 YSYEKL. The DNA of the CDR3 is TGCGCCAGCAGCCAAGAGGGAAATTCACCCCTCCACTTT. It yields the protein CASSQEGNSPLHF.

This clonotype was seen a handful of times. The chain couples TRBV5-6 to TRBJ2-7, with D possibly being TRBD1 (5 bases). V was shortened by 4 bases and J by 6 bases, with 8 bases between the two germline ends. The CDR3 spans 11 residues. CDR1 SGHDT and CDR2 YYEEEE come from the germline V gene. The CDR3 region is CASSRRGEQYF. The CDR3 region has the DNA TGTGCCAGCAGCCGAAGGGGCGAGCAGTACTTC.